Listed below are T cell receptor beta chains from one sample, sequenced in a study of T cell responses to AZD1222 COVID-19 vaccine. Method: immunoSEQ multiplex PCR; TCRdb's copy keeps in-frame clones and lacks some. The sample has 89,000 or so clones, over 80% seen once. The sample in question was peripheral blood, obtained 28 days after the second AZD1222 dose. The receptor source for this set is an adult who received the AZD1222 COVID-19 vaccine. CDR3s include the opening cysteine and the closing phenylalanine or tryptophan. A D gene is named only where the DNA matches it firmly. Clone size is not always given. Where it is, it says once, few, many or a class for expanded clones.

>-|TRBJ2-3|TRBV25-1|-
CASSLGSTDTQYF
TGTGCCTCAAGTCTTGGGAGCACAGATACGCAGTATTTT
>-|TRBJ1-5|TRBV7-9|-
CASSRDSYNQPQHF
TGTGCCAGCAGCCGCGACAGCTACAATCAGCCCCAGCATTTT
>-|TRBJ2-3|TRBV6-1|-
CASSDQLLPRDTQYF
TGTGCCAGCAGTGACCAGCTCCTGCCACGAGATACGCAGTATTTT
>-|TRBJ1-3|TRBV5-6|-
CASSLRPLTGNTIYF
TGTGCCAGCAGCTTGAGACCGTTGACTGGAAACACCATATATTTT
>-|TRBJ1-1|TRBV29-1|TRBD1
CSVEGTANTEAFF
TGCAGCGTTGAGGGGACAGCGAACACTGAAGCTTTCTTT
>-|TRBJ2-1|TRBV6-5|-
CASRRDPGREFF
TGTGCCAGCAGACGGGACCCCGGTCGGGAGTTCTTC
>once|TRBJ1-4|TRBV7-9|-
CASSLDRSNEKLFF
TGTGCCAGCAGCTTAGATAGGTCTAATGAAAAACTGTTTTTT
>-|TRBJ1-4|TRBV5-6|-
CASSFGVVNEKLFF
TGTGCCAGCAGCTTCGGGGTGGTGAATGAAAAACTGTTTTTT
>-|TRBJ2-7|TRBV2|-
CASRDKYEQYF
TGTGCCAGCAGGGACAAATACGAGCAGTACTTC
>-|TRBJ2-1|TRBV20-1|-
CSAPYNEQFF
TGCAGTGCTCCGTACAATGAGCAGTTCTTC
>-|TRBJ2-7|TRBV27|-
CASSPWELNEQYF
TGTGCCAGCAGTCCGTGGGAACTAAACGAGCAGTACTTC
>once|TRBJ2-6|TRBV27|-
CASSPKPSGANVLTF
TGTGCCAGCAGCCCCAAACCGAGTGGGGCCAACGTCCTGACTTTC
>-|TRBJ1-2|TRBV25-1|-
CASSEADGYGYTF
TGTGCCAGCAGTGAGGCGGACGGCTATGGCTACACCTTC
>-|TRBJ2-1|TRBV7-3|TRBD2
CASSPGLAGNEQFF
TGTGCCAGCAGCCCCGGACTAGCGGGGAATGAGCAGTTCTTC
>-|TRBJ2-1|TRBV6-5|-
CASSPNRHNEQFF
TGTGCCAGCAGCCCAAACCGTCACAATGAGCAGTTCTTC
>-|TRBJ1-1|TRBV6-5|-
CASSSQGRGNTEAFF
TGTGCCAGCAGTTCCCAGGGCCGGGGGAACACTGAAGCTTTCTTT
>-|TRBJ1-1|TRBV5-4|-
CASTTDRNTEAFF
TGTGCCAGCACCACGGACAGGAACACTGAAGCTTTCTTT
>-|TRBJ1-5|TRBV19|-
CASSIGAQPQHF
TGTGCCAGTAGTATAGGTGCTCAGCCCCAGCATTTT
>-|TRBJ1-1|TRBV28|-
CARTGRHRNTEAFF
TGTGCCAGGACAGGTAGACACCGGAACACTGAAGCTTTCTTT
>-|TRBJ1-3|TRBV18|-
CASSSGRAPGNTIYF
TGTGCCAGCTCATCGGGACGGGCCCCTGGAAACACCATATATTTT
>-|TRBJ1-2|TRBV9|-
CASSVTGTTNYGYTF
TGTGCCAGCAGCGTCACCGGGACAACAAATTATGGCTACACCTTC
>-|TRBJ1-3|TRBV7-6|-
CASSNDGSSGNTIYF
TGTGCCAGCAGCAATGACGGGAGCTCTGGAAACACCATATATTTT
>-|TRBJ1-1|TRBV10-1|TRBD1
CASTKDRGTGFTMNTEAFF
TGCGCCAGCACGAAGGACAGGGGGACAGGATTTACGATGAACACTGAAGCTTTCTTT
>-|TRBJ1-5|TRBV15|-
CATSRGQDYQPQHF
TGTGCCACCAGCAGAGGGCAGGATTATCAGCCCCAGCATTTT
>-|TRBJ2-5|TRBV5-6|-
CASSKRPGGSETQYF
TGTGCCAGCAGCAAAAGACCTGGGGGTAGCGAGACCCAGTACTTC
>-|TRBJ2-1|TRBV7-2|-
CASSLAGGNTYNEQFF
TGTGCCAGCAGCTTAGCCGGCGGGAACACCTACAATGAGCAGTTCTTC
>once|TRBJ2-7|TRBV4-1|-
CASSLKLGDEQYF
TGCGCCAGCAGCCTAAAACTAGGAGATGAGCAGTACTTC
>-|TRBJ1-5|TRBV2|-
CASSGDSSNQPQHF
TGTGCCAGCAGTGGAGACAGTAGCAATCAGCCCCAGCATTTT
>-|TRBJ2-1|TRBV7-3|-
CASSPRLQGYNEQFF
TGTGCCAGCAGCCCACGCTTGCAGGGTTACAATGAGCAGTTCTTC
>-|TRBJ2-1|TRBV5-5|TRBD1
CASSSGTGFETYNEQFF
TGTGCCAGCAGCTCCGGGACAGGGTTTGAGACCTACAATGAGCAGTTCTTC
>-|TRBJ2-3|TRBV7-9|-
CASSPRGPDTQYF
TGTGCCAGCAGCCCCCGTGGTCCAGATACGCAGTATTTT
>-|TRBJ1-2|TRBV6-5|-
CASSYGWGGGYTF
TGTGCCAGCAGTTACGGGTGGGGTGGCGGCTACACCTTC
>-|TRBJ1-1|TRBV19|-
CASSIDTRGNTEAFF
TGTGCCAGTAGTATAGACACCCGGGGGAACACTGAAGCTTTCTTT
>few|TRBJ2-1|TRBV6-4|TRBD2
CASSEGLAGDNEQFF
TGTGCCAGCAGTGAAGGGTTAGCGGGAGACAATGAGCAGTTCTTC
>-|TRBJ2-5|TRBV4-2|-
CASSQDLSETQYF
TGTGCCAGCAGCCAAGATCTATCGGAGACCCAGTACTTC
>-|TRBJ1-2|TRBV2|-
CASSGGIEGYGYTF
TGTGCCAGCAGTGGAGGGATTGAGGGCTATGGCTACACCTTC
>-|TRBJ1-1|TRBV6-6|TRBD1
CASSTRDSMPTEAFF
TGTGCCAGCAGTACCAGGGACAGTATGCCCACTGAAGCTTTCTTT
>-|TRBJ1-1|TRBV19|-
CASSTLRGANTEAFF
TGTGCCAGTAGTACCCTAAGGGGGGCGAACACTGAAGCTTTCTTT
>once|TRBJ2-7|TRBV23-1|TRBD1
CASIHVNRYKQTFPGQGAVEQYF
TGCGCCAGCATTCATGTAAACCGATACAAACAAACTTTTCCGGGACAGGGGGCTGTCGAGCAGTACTTC
>-|TRBJ2-7|TRBV27|TRBD1
CASSPTPGTAVYEQYF
TGTGCCAGCAGTCCGACCCCCGGGACAGCGGTCTACGAGCAGTACTTC
>-|TRBJ1-1|TRBV19|-
CASSIELPGSGPDTEAFF
TGTGCCAGTAGTATAGAATTACCCGGGTCGGGGCCAGACACTGAAGCTTTCTTT
>-|TRBJ2-1|TRBV9|-
CASSVSLSEDNEQFF
TGTGCCAGCAGCGTTAGCTTGTCGGAGGACAATGAGCAGTTCTTC
>-|TRBJ1-2|TRBV19|TRBD1
CASRAIGQELNYGYTF
TGTGCCAGTAGGGCCATAGGACAGGAACTTAACTATGGCTACACCTTC
>-|TRBJ2-1|TRBV7-3|-
CASTRSPRTNSYNEQFF
TGTGCCAGCACTCGCTCCCCGCGGACCAACTCCTACAATGAGCAGTTCTTC
>-|TRBJ1-1|TRBV19|-
CASRGRRGGGTEAFF
TGTGCCAGTAGGGGGAGGAGGGGAGGCGGCACTGAAGCTTTCTTT
>-|TRBJ1-1|TRBV5-1|-
CASTIQGSNTEAFF
TGCGCCAGCACCATCCAGGGGTCCAACACTGAAGCTTTCTTT
>once|TRBJ2-7|TRBV3-1/TRBV3-2|-
CASSWTLSSYEQYF
TGTGCCAGCAGCTGGACTCTCAGCTCCTACGAGCAGTACTTC
>-|TRBJ1-1|TRBV30|-
CAWSVLGRMNTEAFF
TGTGCCTGGAGTGTATTGGGACGGATGAACACTGAAGCTTTCTTT
>few|TRBJ2-7|TRBV19|-
CATRQGLLSEQYF
TGTGCCACCCGACAAGGGCTGTTAAGCGAGCAGTACTTC
>few|TRBJ2-7|TRBV5-5|-
CASSLYGEQYF
TGTGCCAGCAGCTTGTACGGGGAGCAGTACTTC
>-|TRBJ2-1|TRBV5-1|TRBD2
CASSSSLAGWNNEQFF
TGCGCCAGCAGCTCGTCCCTAGCGGGGTGGAACAATGAGCAGTTCTTC
>-|TRBJ2-5|TRBV28|-
CASILSGLGETQYF
TGTGCCAGCATCCTTAGCGGCCTCGGGGAGACCCAGTACTTC
>-|TRBJ1-5|TRBV12-5|-
CASGLVLVTGLSNQPQHF
TGTGCTAGTGGTTTGGTACTGGTAACAGGGTTAAGCAATCAGCCCCAGCATTTT
>-|TRBJ2-5|TRBV7-9|TRBD1
CASSLALRQGVQETQYF
TGTGCCAGCAGCTTAGCGCTGAGGCAGGGGGTACAAGAGACCCAGTACTTC
>-|TRBJ1-2|TRBV28|TRBD1
CASSSQGVGYTF
TGTGCCAGCTCATCACAGGGGGTTGGCTACACCTTC